This T cell receptor (beta chain) was retrieved from a study of T cell changes during pregnancy in multiple sclerosis. Profiled with immunoSEQ multiplex PCR; TCRdb holds only in-frame clones, not every one. The sample contains about 40,000 clones, around nine tenths of which appear only once. The CDR3 length is 15 residues. Unmatched junction bases numbered 7, after V lost 4 bases and J lost 1 base. CDR1 is SGHKS and CDR2 is YYEKEE in the germline V gene (reference sequence). The genes are TRBV5-5 and TRBJ2-5; 7 bases are shared with TRBD1. The source material was peripheral blood, sampled before pregnancy. This clonotype originated in a female donor with multiple sclerosis, enrolled in a pregnancy study. The CDR3 DNA reads as TGTGCCAGCAGCACCCTGACAGGGAGCCAAGAGACCCAGTACTTC. Amino acids: CASSTLTGSQETQYF.